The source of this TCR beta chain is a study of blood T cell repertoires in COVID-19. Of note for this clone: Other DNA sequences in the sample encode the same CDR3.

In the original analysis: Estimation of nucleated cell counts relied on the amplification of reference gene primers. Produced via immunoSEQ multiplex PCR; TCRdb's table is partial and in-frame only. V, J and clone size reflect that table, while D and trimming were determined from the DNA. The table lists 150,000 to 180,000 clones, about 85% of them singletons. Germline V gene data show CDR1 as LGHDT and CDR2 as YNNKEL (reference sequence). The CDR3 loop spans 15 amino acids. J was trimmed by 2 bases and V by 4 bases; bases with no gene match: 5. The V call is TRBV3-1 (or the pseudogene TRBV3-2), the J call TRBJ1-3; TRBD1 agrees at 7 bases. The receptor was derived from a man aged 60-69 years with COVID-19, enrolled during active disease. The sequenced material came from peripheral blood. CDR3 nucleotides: TGTGCCAGCAGCCCCCTTGACAGGGCTGGAAACACCATATATTTT. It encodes CASSPLDRAGNTIYF.